This T cell receptor beta chain was identified in a study of T cells after yellow fever vaccination. 5'RACE template switching generated TCR cDNA, adding a universal primer site and UMIs. MiXCR, run by TCRdb on the 5' RACE reads, gives a single entry per CDR3 protein. This sample carries around 100,000 distinct CDR3 sequences, 7% to 8.5% of them seen once, and the ten largest clones take approximately 24%. Many counts were recorded for this clonotype. As yet, its antigen is unknown. Study conclusions and caveats: Reappearing after the booster were most of the clones from primary vaccination (less than 97% CD4, roughly 86% CD8). Only a minor proportion of clonotypes was detected across both CD4 and CD8 compartments.

The junction had 15 bases not matched to a gene; V was cut back by 3 bases and J by 7 bases. The CDR3 spans 18 residues. Per the germline V gene, CDR1 is LNHDA and CDR2 is SQIVND (reference sequence). The chain joins TRBV19 to TRBJ2-1; 10 bases align to TRBD2. The sequenced sample was CD8+ T cells sorted from PBMCs, obtained 45 days after the yellow fever booster vaccination. This sequence originates from a man aged 25-45 years who received the YFV17D yellow fever vaccine. This CDR3 is CASSITLLASGSGNEQFF. CDR3 coding DNA: TGTGCCAGTAGTATCACCCTTTTAGCTAGCGGGAGTGGGAATGAGCAGTTCTTC.